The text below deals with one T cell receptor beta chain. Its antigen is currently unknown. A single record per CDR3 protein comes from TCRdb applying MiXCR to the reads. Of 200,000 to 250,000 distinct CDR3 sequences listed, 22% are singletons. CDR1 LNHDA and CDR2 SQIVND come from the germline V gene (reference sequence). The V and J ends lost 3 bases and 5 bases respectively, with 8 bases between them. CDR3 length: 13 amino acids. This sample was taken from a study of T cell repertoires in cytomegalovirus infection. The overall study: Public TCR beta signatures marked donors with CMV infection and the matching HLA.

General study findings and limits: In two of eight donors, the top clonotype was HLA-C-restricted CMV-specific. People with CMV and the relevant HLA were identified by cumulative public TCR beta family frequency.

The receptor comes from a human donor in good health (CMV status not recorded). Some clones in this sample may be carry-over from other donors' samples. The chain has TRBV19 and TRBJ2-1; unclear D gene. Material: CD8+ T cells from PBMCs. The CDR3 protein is CASSILSHNEQFF. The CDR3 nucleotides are TGTGCCAGTAGTATCTTATCCCACAATGAGCAGTTCTTC.